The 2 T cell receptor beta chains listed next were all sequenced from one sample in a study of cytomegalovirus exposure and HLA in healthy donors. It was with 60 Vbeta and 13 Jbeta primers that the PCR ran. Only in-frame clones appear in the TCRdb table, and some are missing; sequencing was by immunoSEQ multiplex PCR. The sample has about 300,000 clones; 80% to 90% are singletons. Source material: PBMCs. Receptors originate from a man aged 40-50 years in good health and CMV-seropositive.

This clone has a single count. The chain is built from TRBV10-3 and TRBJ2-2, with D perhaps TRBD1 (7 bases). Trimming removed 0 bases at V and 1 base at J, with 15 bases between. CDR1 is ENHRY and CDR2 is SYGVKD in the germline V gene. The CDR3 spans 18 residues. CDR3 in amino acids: CAISESARGALNTGELFF. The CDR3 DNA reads TGTGCCATCAGTGAGTCTGCCAGGGGGGCCCTGAACACCGGGGAGCTGTTTTTT.

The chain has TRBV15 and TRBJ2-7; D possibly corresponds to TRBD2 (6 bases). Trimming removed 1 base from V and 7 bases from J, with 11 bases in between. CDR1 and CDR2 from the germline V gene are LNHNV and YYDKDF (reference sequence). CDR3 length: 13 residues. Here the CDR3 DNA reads TGTGCCACCAGCAGAGGGGGGACTGGAGAGCAGTACTTC. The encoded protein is CATSRGGTGEQYF.